This paragraph covers one T cell receptor (beta chain) sequence. The antigen remains undetermined. This sample was taken from a study of identical twins. Overall study findings and caveats: Beta clonotypes that were abundant in cord blood contained fewer insertions, a pattern absent from memory repertoires.

Template switching introduced a universal primer site, and the cDNA bore unique molecular identifiers. TCRdb independently ran MiXCR on the 5' RACE reads; one entry per CDR3 protein. This table holds a few hundred thousand distinct CDR3 sequences, about 9% found once. This sample was shared with a second study, whose subject was yellow fever vaccine responses in identical twins.

The sequence was obtained from a woman under 30 in good health. The specimen sequenced was CD8+ T cells sorted from blood.

Here the CDR3 DNA reads TGTGCCACCAGCAGAGCAAGAGGCCCAGAGCAGTACTTC. It specifies CATSRARGPEQYF. V is TRBV15 and J is TRBJ2-7; D is ambiguous. This CDR3 contains 13 residues. The V and J ends lost 1 base and 7 bases respectively, with 11 bases between them. The germline V gene has CDR1 LNHNV and CDR2 YYDKDF (reference sequence).